This T cell receptor (beta chain) was captured by sequencing in a study of post-analysis software for immune sequencing data. About the study: Secondary progressive, relapsing-remitting and progressive-relapsing multiple sclerosis were among the included disease courses.

Incorporated into the TCR beta cDNA libraries were unique molecular identifiers, which served to reduce PCR and sequencing biases. T cells numbering roughly 1 to 10 million yielded 500,000 or so cDNA molecules. Using its own MiXCR run on the PCR reads, TCRdb lists one record per CDR3 protein. This table has around 440,000 distinct CDR3 sequences, under 55% appearing once. Trimming shortened V by 2 bases and J by 5 bases, and 13 bases separated the two germline ends. The germline gives CDR1 MNHEY, CDR2 SVGEGT. The CDR3 extends over 15 amino acids. As regards this clonotype: Its specificity is not known.

Study conclusions and caveats: Significantly lower normalized Chao1 diversity was seen in multiple sclerosis patients than in controls. Among several TRBV segments more frequent in patients than controls were TRBV5-6, TRBV5-1 and TRBV20-1. F measure grouped same-batch samples tightly together.

This rearrangement joins TRBV6-2 or TRBV6-3 to TRBJ1-5; maybe TRBD1 (6 bases). Source material: blood. This TCR was recovered from a girl under 18 with multiple sclerosis. The CDR3 loop reads CASSYPPGHYQPQHF. DNA for the CDR3: TGTGCCAGCAGTTACCCACCGGGACATTATCAGCCCCAGCATTTT.